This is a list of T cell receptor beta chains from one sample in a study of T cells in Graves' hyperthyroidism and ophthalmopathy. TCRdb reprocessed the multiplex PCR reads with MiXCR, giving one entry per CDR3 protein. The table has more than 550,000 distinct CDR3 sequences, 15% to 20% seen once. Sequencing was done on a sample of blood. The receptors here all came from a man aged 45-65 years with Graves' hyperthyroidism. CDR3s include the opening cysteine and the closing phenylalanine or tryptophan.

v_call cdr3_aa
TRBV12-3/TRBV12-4 CASSFGRDIYSNQPQHF
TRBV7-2 CASSFNGQGSSETQYF
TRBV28 CASSLSPLTDEETQYF
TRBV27 CASSLSSVASGQFF
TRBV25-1 CASSESVVVGGGYTF
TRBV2 CASQLAGNNEQFF
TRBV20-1 CSARNTGAGNTEAFF
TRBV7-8 CASSLEKGPNEQFF
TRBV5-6 CAVSRGTTEAFF
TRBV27 CASSRFGNEQFF
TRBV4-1 CASSRTRGGNTEAFF
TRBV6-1 CASSYTGAAGELFF
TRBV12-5 CASGLDRGDRVPQPQHF
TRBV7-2 CASSSYSGRIAGELFF
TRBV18 CASSLLDLYNEQFF
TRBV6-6 CASSYGLREGGTQYF
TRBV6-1 CASKAGDYNEQFF
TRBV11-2 CASSVPGKAYNEQFF
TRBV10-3 CAISGGQDREQYF
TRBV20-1 CSAPKSGTEAFF
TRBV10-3 CAISDGAPNYGYTF
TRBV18 CASSPLGGATNEKLFF
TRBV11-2 CASSFQEPKNIQYF
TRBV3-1 CASSLSSRGNQPQHF
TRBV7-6 CASSINPTSIPPLPSYNEQFF
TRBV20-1 CSARDRLADKYEQYF
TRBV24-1 CATSDLSWETQYF
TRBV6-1 CASSSTGTSGRREQYF
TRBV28 CASSQGGQGNEKLFF
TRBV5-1 CASRVAVPSYEQYF
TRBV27 CASKVSGNSNQPQHF
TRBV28 CASSLLRAIEEETQYF
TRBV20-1 CSAPVVTGADQPQHF
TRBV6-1 CASSSQGSPYNEQFF
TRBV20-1 CSARSGNSPLHF
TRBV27 CASSLGGNPNYGYTF
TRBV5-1 CASSTGTAAYEQYF
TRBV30 CAWRARTQNTGELFF
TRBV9 CASSPLSGLAGTDTQYF
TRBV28 CASSLSRLSGSSYNEQFF
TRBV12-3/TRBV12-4 CASSLQRQGWTGELFF
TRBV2 CASSPGTSGNWADEQFF
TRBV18 CASSLDIRGQRNTEAFF
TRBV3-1 CASSQSTGAFQPQHF
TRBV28 CASSRPDWAIVGAFSGANVLTF